This paragraph covers one T cell receptor beta chain sequence. This sample stems from a study of blood T cell repertoires in COVID-19. About the study: Some COVID-19 samples were acute and others convalescent; all came from the United States, Italy and Spain. In each case, the material was cDNA or gDNA derived from T cells, B-cell-depleted T cells, or PBMCs.

TCRdb's table, derived via immunoSEQ multiplex PCR, lists solely in-frame clones and lacks some. This table has 150,000 to 200,000 clones, over 75% appearing once. The germline gives CDR1 SGHTA, CDR2 FQGTGA. The ends were cut back, 5 bases at V and 4 bases at J, with 19 bases in the middle. The length of the CDR3 is 16 residues. The clonotype comes from a human donor with active or convalescent COVID-19. The donor label of this sample is uncertain. The chain couples TRBV7-3 to TRBJ2-3, with D perhaps matching TRBD1 (7 bases). Sequencing was carried out using peripheral blood. CDR3 sequence: CASSQMVGGGADTQYF. CDR3 sequence (DNA): TGTGCCAGCAGCCAAATGGTAGGAGGGGGCGCAGATACGCAGTATTTT.